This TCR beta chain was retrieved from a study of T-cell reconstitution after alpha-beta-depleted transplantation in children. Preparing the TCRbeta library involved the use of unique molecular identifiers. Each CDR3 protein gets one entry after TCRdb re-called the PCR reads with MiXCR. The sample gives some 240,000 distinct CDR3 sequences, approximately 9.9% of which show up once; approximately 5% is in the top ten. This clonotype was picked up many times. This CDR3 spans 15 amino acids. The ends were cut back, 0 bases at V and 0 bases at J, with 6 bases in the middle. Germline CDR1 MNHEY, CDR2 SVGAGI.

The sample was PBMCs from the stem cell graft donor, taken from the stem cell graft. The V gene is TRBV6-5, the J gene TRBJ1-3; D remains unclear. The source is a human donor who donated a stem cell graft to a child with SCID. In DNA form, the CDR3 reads TGTGCCAGCAGTTACTCGTGGAGCTCTGGAAACACCATATATTTT. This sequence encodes CASSYSWSSGNTIYF.